The following is a T cell receptor beta chain sequence with its context. Its antigen remains unidentified. A read error may explain this, as a much larger clone is one base away. No conserved phenylalanine or tryptophan is present at the end of the CDR3, so a read error is the likely explanation. Per germline, CDR1 SGHTA and CDR2 FQGNSA. Trimming shortened V by 1 base and J by 3 bases, and 13 bases separated the two germline ends. This CDR3 is 15 amino acids long. This entry comes from a study of T cell repertoires in cytomegalovirus infection. TCRdb re-analysed the reads in MiXCR, keeping a single row per CDR3 protein. The sample has roughly 990,000 distinct CDR3 sequences, approximately 31% seen once.

Sequenced here: cultured CD8+ T cells from PBMCs, sampled from culture after CMV antigen stimulation. The receptor's source is a human donor in good health (CMV status not recorded). Some clones in this sample may be carry-over from other donors' samples. This chain uses TRBV7-2 with TRBJ2-7; D is tentatively TRBD1 or TRBD2 (5 bases each). Here the CDR3 reads CASSLGPGTNYEQYD. In nucleotides, the CDR3 is TGTGCCAGCAGCTTAGGTCCAGGGACCAACTACGAGCAGTACGAC.